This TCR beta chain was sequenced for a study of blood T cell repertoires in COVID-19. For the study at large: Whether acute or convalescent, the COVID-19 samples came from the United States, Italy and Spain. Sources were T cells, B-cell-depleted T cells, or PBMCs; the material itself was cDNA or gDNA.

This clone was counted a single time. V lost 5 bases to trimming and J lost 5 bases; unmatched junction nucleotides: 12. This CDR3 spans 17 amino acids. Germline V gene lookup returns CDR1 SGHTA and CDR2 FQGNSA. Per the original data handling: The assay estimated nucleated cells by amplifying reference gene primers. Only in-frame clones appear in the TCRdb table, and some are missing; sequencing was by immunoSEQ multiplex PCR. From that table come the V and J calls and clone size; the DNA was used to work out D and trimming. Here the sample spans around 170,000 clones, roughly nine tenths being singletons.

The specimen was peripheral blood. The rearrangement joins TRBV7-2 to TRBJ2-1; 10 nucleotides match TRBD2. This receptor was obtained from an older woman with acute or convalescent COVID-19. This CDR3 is CASSEVVAGGLNNEQFF. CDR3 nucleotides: TGTGCCAGCAGCGAGGTCGTAGCGGGAGGACTTAACAATGAGCAGTTCTTC. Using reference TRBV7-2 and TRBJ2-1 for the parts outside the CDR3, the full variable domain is GAGVSQSPSNKVTEKGKDVELRCDPISGHTALYWYRQSLGQGLEFLIYFQGNSAPDKSGLPSDRFSAERTGGSVSTLTIQRTQQEDSAVYLCASSEVVAGGLNNEQFFGPGTRLTVL.